This T cell receptor beta chain was recorded in a study of patients and donors after allogeneic stem cell transplantation. TCRdb reanalysed the RT-PCR reads using MiXCR and keeps one entry per CDR3 protein. Of around 170,000 distinct CDR3 sequences listed, roughly 22% are singletons. V lost 3 bases to trimming and J lost 0 bases, with 9 bases between them. This CDR3 comprises 14 residues. The source is a human donor who was either an allogeneic HSCT recipient or a stem cell or donor lymphocyte infusion donor (not recorded which). It is not recorded whose cells these are; they may come from a transplant donor. The specimen sequenced was blood, either unsorted or a sorted T cell fraction (not recorded which). This chain joins TRBV12-3 or TRBV12-4 and TRBJ2-7; possible D gene TRBD2, 5 bases. CDR3 protein: CASSLIGSSYEQYF. The DNA for the CDR3 is TGTGCCAGCAGTTTGATAGGGAGCTCCTACGAGCAGTACTTC.